This entry is about one TCR beta chain. The sample belongs to a study of cytomegalovirus exposure and HLA in healthy donors. In the PCR, 60 Vbeta and 13 Jbeta primers were used. The data were produced by immunoSEQ multiplex PCR, yet TCRdb's version contains in-frame clones alone and is incomplete. The sample includes approximately 300,000 clones, almost 85% of them seen just once. The germline V and J ends were trimmed by 1 base and 5 bases, with 11 bases remaining between them. The germline V gene encodes CDR1 MGHDK and CDR2 SYGVNS. The CDR3 sequence is 14 residues long. This receptor was taken from a woman in her thirties or forties in good health and CMV-seropositive. Sequences were obtained from PBMCs. The rearrangement uses TRBV25-1 and TRBJ1-1, with a weak D call TRBD1 (5 bases). CDR3 in DNA: TGTGCCAGCAGTGAATCCGCAGGGATGACTGAAGCTTTCTTT. Residues: CASSESAGMTEAFF.